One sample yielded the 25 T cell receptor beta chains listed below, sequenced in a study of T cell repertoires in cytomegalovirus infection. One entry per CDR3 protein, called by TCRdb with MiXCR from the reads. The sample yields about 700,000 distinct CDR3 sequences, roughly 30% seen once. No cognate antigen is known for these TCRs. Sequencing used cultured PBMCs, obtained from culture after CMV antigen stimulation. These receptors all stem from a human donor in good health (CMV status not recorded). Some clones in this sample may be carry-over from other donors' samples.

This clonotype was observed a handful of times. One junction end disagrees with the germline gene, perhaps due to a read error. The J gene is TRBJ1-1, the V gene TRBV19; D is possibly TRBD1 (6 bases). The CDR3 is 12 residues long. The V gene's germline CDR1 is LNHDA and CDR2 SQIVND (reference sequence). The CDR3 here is CASFDRHHRVGF. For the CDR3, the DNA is TGTGCCAGTTTCGACAGGCACCACCGGGTTGGATTT.

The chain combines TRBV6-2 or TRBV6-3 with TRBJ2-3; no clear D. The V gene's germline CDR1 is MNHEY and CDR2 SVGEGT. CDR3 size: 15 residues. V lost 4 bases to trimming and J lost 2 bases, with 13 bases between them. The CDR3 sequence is CASSLASMVTDTQYF. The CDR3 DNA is TGTGCCAGCAGTTTAGCCTCAATGGTCACAGATACGCAGTATTTT.

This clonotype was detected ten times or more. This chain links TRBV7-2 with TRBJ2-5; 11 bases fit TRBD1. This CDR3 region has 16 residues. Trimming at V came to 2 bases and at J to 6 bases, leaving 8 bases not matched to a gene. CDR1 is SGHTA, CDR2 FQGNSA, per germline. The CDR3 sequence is CASSLPRTGGWKTQYF. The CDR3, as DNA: TGTGCCAGCAGCTTACCTAGGACAGGGGGCTGGAAGACCCAGTACTTC.

DNA for the CDR3: TGTGCCAGCAGCTTAAAGCGGGCCAACAATGAGCAGTTCTTC. It translates to CASSLKRANNEQFF. V usage is TRBV11-2 and J usage is TRBJ2-1, with D tentatively TRBD2 (6 bases). Germline V gene lookup returns CDR1 SGHAT and CDR2 FQNNGV. V gave up 2 bases and J gave up 5 bases, with 10 bases separating them. The CDR3 consists of 14 residues.

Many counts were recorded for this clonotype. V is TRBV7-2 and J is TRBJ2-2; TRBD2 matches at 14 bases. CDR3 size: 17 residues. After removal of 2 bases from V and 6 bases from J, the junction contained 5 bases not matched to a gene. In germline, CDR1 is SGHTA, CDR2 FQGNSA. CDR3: CASSLPGTSGSAGELFF. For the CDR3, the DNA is TGTGCCAGCAGCTTACCTGGGACTAGCGGGAGCGCCGGGGAGCTGTTTTTT.

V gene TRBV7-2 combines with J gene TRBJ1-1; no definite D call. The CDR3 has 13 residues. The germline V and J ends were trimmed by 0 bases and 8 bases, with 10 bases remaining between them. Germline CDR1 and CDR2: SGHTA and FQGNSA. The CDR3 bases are TGTGCCAGCAGCTTAGCGCCGGCCCAAGAAGCTTTCTTT. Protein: CASSLAPAQEAFF.

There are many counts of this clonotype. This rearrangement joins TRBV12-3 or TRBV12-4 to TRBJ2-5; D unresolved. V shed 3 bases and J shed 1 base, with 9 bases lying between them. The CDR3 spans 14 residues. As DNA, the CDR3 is TGTGCCAGCAGTTTGGTCAGCCGCCAAGAGACCCAGTACTTC. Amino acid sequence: CASSLVSRQETQYF.

The CDR3 here is CASSFLQGRNEQFF. The DNA of the CDR3 is TGTGCCAGCAGTTTTTTACAGGGAAGGAATGAGCAGTTCTTC. The rearrangement uses TRBV28 and TRBJ2-1; tentative D call: TRBD1 (6 bases). CDR3 length: 14 amino acids. Germline lookup yields CDR1 MDHEN and CDR2 SYDVKM. V was trimmed by 3 bases and J by 7 bases, leaving 13 bases between them.

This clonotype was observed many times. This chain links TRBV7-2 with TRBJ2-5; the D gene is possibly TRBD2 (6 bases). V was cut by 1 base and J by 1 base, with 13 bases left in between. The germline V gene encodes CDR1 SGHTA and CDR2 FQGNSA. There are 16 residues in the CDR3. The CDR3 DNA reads TGTGCCAGCAGCTTAGGGGAAGTAGCGGTCCAAGAGACCCAGTACTTC. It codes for CASSLGEVAVQETQYF. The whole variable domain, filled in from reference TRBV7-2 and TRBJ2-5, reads GAGVSQSPSNKVTEKGKDVELRCDPISGHTALYWYRQSLGQGLEFLIYFQGNSAPDKSGLPSDRFSAERTGGSVSTLTIQRTQQEDSAVYLCASSLGEVAVQETQYFGPGTRLLVL.

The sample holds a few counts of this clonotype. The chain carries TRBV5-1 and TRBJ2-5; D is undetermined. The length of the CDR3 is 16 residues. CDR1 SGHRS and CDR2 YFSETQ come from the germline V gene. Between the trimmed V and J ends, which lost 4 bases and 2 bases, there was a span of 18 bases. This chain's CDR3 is CASSPLIRLGQETQYF. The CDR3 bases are TGCGCCAGCAGCCCGTTAATCAGGTTGGGACAAGAGACCCAGTACTTC.

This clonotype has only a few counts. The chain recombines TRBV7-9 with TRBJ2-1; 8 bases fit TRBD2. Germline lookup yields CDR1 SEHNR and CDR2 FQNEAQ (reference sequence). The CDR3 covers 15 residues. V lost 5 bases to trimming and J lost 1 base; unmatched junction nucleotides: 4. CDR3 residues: CASSTSGPSYNEQFF. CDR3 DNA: TGTGCCAGCAGCACTAGCGGTCCTTCCTACAATGAGCAGTTCTTC. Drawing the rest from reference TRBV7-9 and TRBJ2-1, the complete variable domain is DTGVSQNPRHKITKRGQNVTFRCDPISEHNRLYWYRQTLGQGPEFLTYFQNEAQLEKSRLLSDRFSAERPKGSFSTLEIQRTEQGDSAMYLCASSTSGPSYNEQFFGPGTRLTVL.

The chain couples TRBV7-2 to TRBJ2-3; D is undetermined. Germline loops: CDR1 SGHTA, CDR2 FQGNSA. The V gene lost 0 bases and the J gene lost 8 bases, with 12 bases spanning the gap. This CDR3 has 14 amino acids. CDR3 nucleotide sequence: TGTGCCAGCAGCTTAGCGCCGACTTCAGGTACGCAGTATTTT. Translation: CASSLAPTSGTQYF.

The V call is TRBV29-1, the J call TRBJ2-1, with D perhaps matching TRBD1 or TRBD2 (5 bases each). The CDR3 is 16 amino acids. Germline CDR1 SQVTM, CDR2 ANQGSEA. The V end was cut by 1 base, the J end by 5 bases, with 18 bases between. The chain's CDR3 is CSVEAGTVVSDNEQFF. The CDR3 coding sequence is TGCAGCGTTGAAGCAGGGACGGTAGTGAGCGACAATGAGCAGTTCTTC.

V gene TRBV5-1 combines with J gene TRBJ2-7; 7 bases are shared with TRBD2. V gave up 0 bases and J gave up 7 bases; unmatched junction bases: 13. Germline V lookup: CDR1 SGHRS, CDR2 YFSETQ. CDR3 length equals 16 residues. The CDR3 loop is CASSLAGLAESGEQYF. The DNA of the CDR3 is TGCGCCAGCAGCTTGGCCGGGCTAGCGGAGAGTGGGGAGCAGTACTTC.

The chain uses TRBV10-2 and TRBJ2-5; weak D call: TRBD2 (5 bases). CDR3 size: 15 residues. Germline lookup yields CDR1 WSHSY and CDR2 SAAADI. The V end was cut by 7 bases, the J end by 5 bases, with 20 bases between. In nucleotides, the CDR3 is TGCGCCAGCACCCCGGGGAACCTGTGGAGGGAGACCCAGTACTTC. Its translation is CASTPGNLWRETQYF.

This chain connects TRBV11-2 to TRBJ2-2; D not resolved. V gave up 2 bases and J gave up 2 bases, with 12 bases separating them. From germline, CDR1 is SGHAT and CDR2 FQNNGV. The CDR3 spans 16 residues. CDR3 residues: CASSLSSVGNTGELFF. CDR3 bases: TGTGCCAGCAGCTTATCTAGTGTCGGTAACACCGGGGAGCTGTTTTTT. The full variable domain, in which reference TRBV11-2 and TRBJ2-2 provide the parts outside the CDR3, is EAGVAQSPRYKIIEKRQSVAFWCNPISGHATLYWYQQILGQGPKLLIQFQNNGVVDDSQLPKDRFSAERLKGVDSTLKIQPAKLEDSAVYLCASSLSSVGNTGELFFGEGSRLTVL.

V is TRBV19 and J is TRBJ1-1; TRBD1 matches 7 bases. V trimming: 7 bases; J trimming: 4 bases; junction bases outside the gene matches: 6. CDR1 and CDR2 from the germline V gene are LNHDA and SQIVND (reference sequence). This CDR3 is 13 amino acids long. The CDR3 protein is CASTRTGATEAFF. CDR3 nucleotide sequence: TGTGCCAGTACACGGACAGGAGCCACTGAAGCTTTCTTT.

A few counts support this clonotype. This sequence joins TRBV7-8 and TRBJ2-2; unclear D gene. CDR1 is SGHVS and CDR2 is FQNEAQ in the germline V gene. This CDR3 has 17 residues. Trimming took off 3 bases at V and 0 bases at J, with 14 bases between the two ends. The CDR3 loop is CASSLGERPANTGELFF. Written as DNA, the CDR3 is TGTGCCAGCAGCTTGGGCGAGCGCCCCGCGAACACCGGGGAGCTGTTTTTT.

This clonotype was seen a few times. The CDR3, as DNA: TGTGCTAGTGGTTCCCCCCTGGAGCCCCAGCATTTT. It encodes CASGSPLEPQHF. The chain has TRBV12-5 and TRBJ1-5; D is ambiguous. Deletions cut 4 bases from V and 8 bases from J, with 9 bases between. The CDR3 contains 12 residues. Germline V gene sequence: CDR1 LGHNT, CDR2 FRNRAP.

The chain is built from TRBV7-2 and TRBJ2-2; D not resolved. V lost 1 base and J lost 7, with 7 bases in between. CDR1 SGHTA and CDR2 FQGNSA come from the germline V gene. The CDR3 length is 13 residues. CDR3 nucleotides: TGTGCCAGCAGCTTAGGCGTTGGCGGGGAGCTGTTTTTT. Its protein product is CASSLGVGGELFF.

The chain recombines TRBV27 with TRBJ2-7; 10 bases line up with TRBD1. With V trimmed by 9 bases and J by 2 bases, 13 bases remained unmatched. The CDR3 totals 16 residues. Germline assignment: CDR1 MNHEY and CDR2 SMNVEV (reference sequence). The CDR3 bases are TGTGCCAGTCCCCGGGACAGGGGACCCCACGCCTACGAGCAGTACTTC. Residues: CASPRDRGPHAYEQYF.

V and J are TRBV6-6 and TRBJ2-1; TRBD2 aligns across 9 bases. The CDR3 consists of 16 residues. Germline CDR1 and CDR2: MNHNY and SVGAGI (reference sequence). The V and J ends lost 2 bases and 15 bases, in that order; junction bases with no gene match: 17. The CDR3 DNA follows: TGTGCCAGCAGTTACGCCCGGGAAATCCTAGCGGGGTACTTGTTCTTC. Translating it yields CASSYAREILAGYLFF.

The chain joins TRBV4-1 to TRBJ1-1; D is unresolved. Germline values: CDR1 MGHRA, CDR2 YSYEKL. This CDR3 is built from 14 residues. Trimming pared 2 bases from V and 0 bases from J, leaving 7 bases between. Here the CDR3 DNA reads TGCGCCAGCAGCCAATTTTCCATGAACACTGAAGCTTTCTTT. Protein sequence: CASSQFSMNTEAFF.

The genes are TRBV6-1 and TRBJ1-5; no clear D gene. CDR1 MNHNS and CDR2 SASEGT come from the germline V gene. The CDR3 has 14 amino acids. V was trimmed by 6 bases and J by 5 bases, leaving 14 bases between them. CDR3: CASSRTGSDQPQHF. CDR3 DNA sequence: TGTGCCAGCAGCCGGACTGGGAGCGATCAGCCCCAGCATTTT.

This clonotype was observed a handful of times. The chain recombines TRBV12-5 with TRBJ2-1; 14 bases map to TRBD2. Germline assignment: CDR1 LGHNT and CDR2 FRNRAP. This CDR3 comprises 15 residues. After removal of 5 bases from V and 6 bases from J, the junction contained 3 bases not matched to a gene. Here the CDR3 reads CASGQGLAGVNEQFF. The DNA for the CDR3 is TGTGCTAGTGGTCAGGGACTAGCGGGAGTCAATGAGCAGTTCTTC.